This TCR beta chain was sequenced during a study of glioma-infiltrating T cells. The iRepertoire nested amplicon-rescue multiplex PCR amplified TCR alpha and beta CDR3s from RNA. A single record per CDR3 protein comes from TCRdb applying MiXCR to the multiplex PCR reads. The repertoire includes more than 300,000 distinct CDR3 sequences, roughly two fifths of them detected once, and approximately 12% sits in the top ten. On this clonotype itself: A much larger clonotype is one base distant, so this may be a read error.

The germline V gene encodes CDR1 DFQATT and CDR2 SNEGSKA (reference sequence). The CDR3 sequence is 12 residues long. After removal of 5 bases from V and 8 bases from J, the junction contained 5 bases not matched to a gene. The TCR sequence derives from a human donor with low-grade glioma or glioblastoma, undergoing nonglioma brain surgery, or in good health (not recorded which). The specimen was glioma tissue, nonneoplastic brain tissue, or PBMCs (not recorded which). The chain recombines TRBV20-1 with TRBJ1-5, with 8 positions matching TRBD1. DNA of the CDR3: TGCAGTGCTGGACAGGGTTCAGAGCCCCAGCATTTT. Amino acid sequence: CSAGQGSEPQHF.